The T cell receptor beta chain described here comes from a study of T cells after yellow fever vaccination. TCRdb re-called the 5' RACE reads through MiXCR, storing one row per CDR3 protein. The table records hundreds of thousands of distinct CDR3 sequences, 12% of them present only once. This clonotype appeared a few times. This specimen was PBMCs, taken on the day of the yellow fever booster vaccination. This receptor was identified in a young man who received the YFV17D yellow fever vaccine.

The CDR3 coding sequence is TGCGCCAGCAGCCCGCAGCGCCCGAAAAACATTCAGTACTTC. Translating it yields CASSPQRPKNIQYF. The gene calls are TRBV5-1 and TRBJ2-4, with no clear D. Trimming stripped 4 bases from V and 4 bases from J, with 12 bases between. Germline V gene lookup returns CDR1 SGHRS and CDR2 YFSETQ. The CDR3 runs 14 residues. Drawing the rest from reference TRBV5-1 and TRBJ2-4, the complete variable domain is KAGVTQTPRYLIKTRGQQVTLSCSPISGHRSVSWYQQTPGQGLQFLFEYFSETQRNKGNFPGRFSGRQFSNSRSEMNVSTLELGDSALYLCASSPQRPKNIQYFGAGTRLSVL.